Listed below are T cell receptor beta chains from one sample, sequenced in a study of T cells after yellow fever vaccination. TCRdb reanalysed the 5' RACE reads using MiXCR and keeps one entry per CDR3 protein. The sample lists around 600,000 distinct CDR3 sequences, about 12% occurring once. Sample: PBMCs, taken on the day of the yellow fever booster vaccination. The source is a man aged 25-45 years who received the YFV17D yellow fever vaccine. CDR3s include the opening cysteine and the closing phenylalanine or tryptophan. The order of the fields is J gene, V gene, clone size, D gene, CDR3 protein, CDR3 DNA. A D gene is named only where the DNA matches it firmly. Size tells how often a clone was seen (once, few, many) or the class of an expanded clone, and some rows leave it out.

TRBJ1-5 TRBV7-9 few - CASSSTQGVGNQPQHF TGTGCCAGCAGCTCGACCCAGGGCGTTGGCAATCAGCCCCAGCATTTT
TRBJ2-7 TRBV12-3/TRBV12-4 few TRBD2 CASTRGGPYEQYF TGTGCCAGCACACGGGGGGGCCCCTACGAGCAGTACTTC
TRBJ1-2 TRBV6-1 - - CASRDKDLISDGYTF TGTGCCAGCAGAGATAAAGACTTGATCTCTGATGGCTACACCTTC
TRBJ1-6 TRBV27 - - CASSSLGDSPLHF TGTGCCAGCAGTTCCCTGGGAGATTCACCCCTCCACTTT
TRBJ2-5 TRBV20-1 - - CSARDTLRSQYF TGCAGTGCTAGAGATACACTCCGGTCCCAGTACTTC
TRBJ2-4 TRBV3-1 - - CASSQEGGKKYF TGTGCCAGCAGCCAAGAAGGGGGAAAAAAGTACTTC
TRBJ2-2 TRBV6-5 - - CASSYSGRFAGELFF TGTGCCAGCAGTTACTCGGGCCGGTTCGCCGGGGAGCTGTTTTTT
TRBJ2-7 TRBV18 few TRBD1 CASSLWTGSNEQYF TGTGCCAGCTCCCTATGGACAGGGTCGAACGAGCAGTACTTC
TRBJ2-2 TRBV29-1 few - CSSKLLGTGELFF TGCAGCAGTAAGCTATTGGGCACCGGGGAGCTGTTTTTT
TRBJ2-1 TRBV20-1 - - CSARDPGTPLRNEQFF TGCAGTGCTAGGGACCCCGGGACTCCCCTGAGGAATGAGCAGTTCTTC
TRBJ2-6 TRBV9 few - CASSVARTRGYGANVLTF TGTGCCAGCAGCGTAGCAAGGACTCGGGGCTATGGGGCCAACGTCCTGACTTTC
TRBJ2-3 TRBV3-1 - TRBD2 CASSLLGGGSTDTQYF TGTGCCAGCAGCCTCCTCGGGGGAGGGAGTACAGATACGCAGTATTTT
TRBJ2-1 TRBV5-4 - TRBD2 CASSRRTSGSDEQFF TGTGCCAGCAGCCGACGGACTAGCGGGAGCGATGAGCAGTTCTTC
TRBJ2-5 TRBV12-3/TRBV12-4 few - CASSLRPNPLETQYF TGTGCCAGCAGTTTACGGCCAAACCCTCTGGAGACCCAGTACTTC
TRBJ2-7 TRBV5-1 - - CASSLEGTLYEQYF TGCGCCAGCAGCTTGGAAGGGACACTCTACGAGCAGTACTTC
TRBJ2-7 TRBV9 few - CASSVGGTSDYEQYF TGTGCCAGCAGCGTAGGAGGAACTAGTGACTACGAGCAGTACTTC